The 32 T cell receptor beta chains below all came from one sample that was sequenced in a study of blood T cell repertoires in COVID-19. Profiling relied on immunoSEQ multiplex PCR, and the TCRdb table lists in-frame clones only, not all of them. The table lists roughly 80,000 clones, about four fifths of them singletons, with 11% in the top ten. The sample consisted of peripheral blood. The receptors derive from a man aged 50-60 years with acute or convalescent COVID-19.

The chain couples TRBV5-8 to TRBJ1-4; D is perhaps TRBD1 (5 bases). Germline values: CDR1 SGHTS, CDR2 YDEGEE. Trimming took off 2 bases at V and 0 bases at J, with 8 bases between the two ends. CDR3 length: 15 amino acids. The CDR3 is CASSFGQATNEKLFF. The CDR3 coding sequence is TGTGCCAGCAGCTTCGGACAAGCAACTAATGAAAAACTGTTTTTT.

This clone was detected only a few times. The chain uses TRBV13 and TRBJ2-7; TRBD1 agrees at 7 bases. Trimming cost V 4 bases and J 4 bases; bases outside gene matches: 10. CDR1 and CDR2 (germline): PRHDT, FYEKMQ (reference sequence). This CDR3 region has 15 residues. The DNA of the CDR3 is TGTGCCAGCAGCTCCACGACAGGGACCTCTTACGAGCAGTACTTC. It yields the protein CASSSTTGTSYEQYF.

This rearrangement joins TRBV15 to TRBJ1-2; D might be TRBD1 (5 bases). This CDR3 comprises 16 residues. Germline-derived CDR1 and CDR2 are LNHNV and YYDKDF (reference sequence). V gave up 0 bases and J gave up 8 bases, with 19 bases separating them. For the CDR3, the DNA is TGTGCCACCAGCAGAGATACCCAGGACGGCGGGGGAGGCTACACCTTC. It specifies CATSRDTQDGGGGYTF.

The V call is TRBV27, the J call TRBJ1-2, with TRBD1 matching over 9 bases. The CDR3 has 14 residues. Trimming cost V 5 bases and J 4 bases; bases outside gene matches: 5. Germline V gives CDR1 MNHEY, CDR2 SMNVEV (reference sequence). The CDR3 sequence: CASSPGQGFYGYTF. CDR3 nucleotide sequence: TGTGCCAGCAGTCCTGGACAGGGGTTCTATGGCTACACCTTC.

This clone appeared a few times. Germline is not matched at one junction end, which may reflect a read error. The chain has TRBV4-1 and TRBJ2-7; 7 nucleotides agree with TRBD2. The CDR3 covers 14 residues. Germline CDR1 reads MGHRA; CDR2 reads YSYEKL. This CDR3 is CASSQGLASNEQYF. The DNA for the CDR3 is TGCGCCAGCAGCCAAGGACTAGCCTCCAACGAGCAGTACTTC.

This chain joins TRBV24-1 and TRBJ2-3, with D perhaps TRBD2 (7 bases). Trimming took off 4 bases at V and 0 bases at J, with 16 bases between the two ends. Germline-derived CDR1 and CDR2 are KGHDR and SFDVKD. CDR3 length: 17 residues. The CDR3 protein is CATSEGRGLSSTDTQYF. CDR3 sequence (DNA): TGTGCCACCAGTGAGGGGCGGGGGCTCTCCAGCACAGATACGCAGTATTTT.

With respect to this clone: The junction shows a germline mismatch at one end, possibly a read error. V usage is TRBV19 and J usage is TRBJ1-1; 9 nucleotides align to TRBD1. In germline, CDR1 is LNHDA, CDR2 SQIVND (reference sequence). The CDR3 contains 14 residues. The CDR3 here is CASREGTGNSEAFF. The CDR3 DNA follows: TGTGCCAGTAGGGAAGGGACAGGGAACAGTGAAGCTTTCTTT.

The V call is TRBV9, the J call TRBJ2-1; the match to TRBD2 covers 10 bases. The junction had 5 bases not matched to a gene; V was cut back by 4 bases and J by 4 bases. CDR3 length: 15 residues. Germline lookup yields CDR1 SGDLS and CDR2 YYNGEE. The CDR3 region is CASSLAGGQYNEQFF. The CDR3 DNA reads TGTGCCAGCAGCTTAGCGGGAGGACAGTACAATGAGCAGTTCTTC.

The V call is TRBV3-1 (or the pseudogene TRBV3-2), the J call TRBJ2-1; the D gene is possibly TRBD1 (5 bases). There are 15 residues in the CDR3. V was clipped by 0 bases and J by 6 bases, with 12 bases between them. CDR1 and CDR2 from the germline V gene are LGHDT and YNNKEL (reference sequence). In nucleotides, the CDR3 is TGTGCCAGCAGCCAAGATGGGGCGGCTCGCAATGAGCAGTTCTTC. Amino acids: CASSQDGAARNEQFF.

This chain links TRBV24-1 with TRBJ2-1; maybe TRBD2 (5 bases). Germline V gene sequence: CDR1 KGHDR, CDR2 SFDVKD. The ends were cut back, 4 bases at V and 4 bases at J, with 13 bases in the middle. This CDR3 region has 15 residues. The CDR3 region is CATSDREVLYNEQFF. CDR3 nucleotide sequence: TGTGCCACCAGTGACCGGGAAGTACTATACAATGAGCAGTTCTTC.

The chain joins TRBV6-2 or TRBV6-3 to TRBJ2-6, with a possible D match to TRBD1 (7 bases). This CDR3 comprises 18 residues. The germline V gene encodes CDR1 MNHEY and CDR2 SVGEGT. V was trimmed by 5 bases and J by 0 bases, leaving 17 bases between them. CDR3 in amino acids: CASSPDRRDDSGANVLTF. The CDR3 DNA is TGTGCCAGCAGTCCGGACAGGAGGGACGACTCTGGGGCCAACGTCCTGACTTTC.

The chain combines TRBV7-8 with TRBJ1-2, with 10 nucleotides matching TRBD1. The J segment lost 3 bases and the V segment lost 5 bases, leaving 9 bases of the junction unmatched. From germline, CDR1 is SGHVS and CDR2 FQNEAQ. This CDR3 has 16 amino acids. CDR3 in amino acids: CASSQGDRGLHYGYTF. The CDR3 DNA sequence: TGTGCCAGCAGCCAGGGGGACAGGGGACTTCACTATGGCTACACCTTC.

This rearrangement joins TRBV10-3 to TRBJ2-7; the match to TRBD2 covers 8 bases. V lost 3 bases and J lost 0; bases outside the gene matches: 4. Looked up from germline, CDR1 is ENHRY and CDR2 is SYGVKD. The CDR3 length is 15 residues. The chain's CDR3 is CAISELAVTSYEQYF. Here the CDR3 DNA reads TGTGCCATCAGTGAACTAGCGGTGACCTCCTACGAGCAGTACTTC.

CDR3 DNA: TGCGCCAGCGGAGACGGGACTAGCGGGAGAAATGAGCAGTTCTTC. Translation gives CASGDGTSGRNEQFF. The gene calls are TRBV5-1 and TRBJ2-1; 14 bases map to TRBD2. V gave up 7 bases and J gave up 7 bases; unmatched junction bases: 7. The CDR3 runs to 15 residues. Per germline, CDR1 SGHRS and CDR2 YFSETQ. The entire variable domain, with the rest obtained from reference TRBV5-1 and TRBJ2-1, is as follows: KAGVTQTPRYLIKTRGQQVTLSCSPISGHRSVSWYQQTPGQGLQFLFEYFSETQRNKGNFPGRFSGRQFSNSRSEMNVSTLELGDSALYLCASGDGTSGRNEQFFGPGTRLTVL.

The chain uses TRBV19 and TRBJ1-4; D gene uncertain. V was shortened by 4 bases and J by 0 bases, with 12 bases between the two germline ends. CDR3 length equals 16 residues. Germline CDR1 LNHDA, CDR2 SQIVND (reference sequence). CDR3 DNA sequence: TGTGCCAGTAGTAGTAGAGGGTCGGCAACTAATGAAAAACTGTTTTTT. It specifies CASSSRGSATNEKLFF.

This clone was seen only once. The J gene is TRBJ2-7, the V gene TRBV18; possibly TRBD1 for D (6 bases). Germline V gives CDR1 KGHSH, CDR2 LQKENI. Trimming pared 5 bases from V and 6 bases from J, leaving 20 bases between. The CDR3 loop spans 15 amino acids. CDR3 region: CASSASTGISREQYF. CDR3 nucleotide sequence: TGTGCCAGCTCAGCCTCAACAGGGATTAGCCGCGAGCAGTACTTC. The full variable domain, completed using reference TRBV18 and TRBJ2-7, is NAGVMQNPRHLVRRRGQEARLRCSPMKGHSHVYWYRQLPEEGLKFMVYLQKENIIDESGMPKERFSAEFPKEGPSILRIQQVVRGDSAAYFCASSASTGISREQYFGPGTRLTVT.

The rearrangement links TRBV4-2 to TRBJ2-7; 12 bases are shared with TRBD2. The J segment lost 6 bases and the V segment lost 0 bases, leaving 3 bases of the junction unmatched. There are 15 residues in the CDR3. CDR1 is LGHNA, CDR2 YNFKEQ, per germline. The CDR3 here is CASSQELAGGTEQYF. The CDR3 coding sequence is TGTGCCAGCAGCCAAGAACTAGCGGGAGGTACCGAGCAGTACTTC.

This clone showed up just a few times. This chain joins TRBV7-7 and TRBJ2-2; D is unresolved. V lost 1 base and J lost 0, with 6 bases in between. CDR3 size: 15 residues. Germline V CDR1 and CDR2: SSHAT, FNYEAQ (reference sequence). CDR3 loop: CASSLVQSNTGELFF. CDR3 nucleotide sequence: TGTGCCAGCAGCTTAGTACAATCGAACACCGGGGAGCTGTTTTTT. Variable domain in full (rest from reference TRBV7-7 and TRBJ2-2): GAGVSQSPRYKVTKRGQDVTLRCDPISSHATLYWYQQALGQGPEFLTYFNYEAQPDKSGLPSDRFSAERPEGSISTLTIQRTEQRDSAMYRCASSLVQSNTGELFFGEGSRLTVL.

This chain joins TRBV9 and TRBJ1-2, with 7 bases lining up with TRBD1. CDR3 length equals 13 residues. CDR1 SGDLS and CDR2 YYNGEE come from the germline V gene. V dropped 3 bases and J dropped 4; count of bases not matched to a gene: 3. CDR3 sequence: CASSAGQIYGYTF. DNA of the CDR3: TGTGCCAGCAGCGCGGGACAGATCTATGGCTACACCTTC. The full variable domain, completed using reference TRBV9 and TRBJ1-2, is DSGVTQTPKHLITATGQRVTLRCSPRSGDLSVYWYQQSLDQGLQFLIQYYNGEERAKGNILERFSAQQFPDLHSELNLSSLELGDSALYFCASSAGQIYGYTFGSGTRLTVV.

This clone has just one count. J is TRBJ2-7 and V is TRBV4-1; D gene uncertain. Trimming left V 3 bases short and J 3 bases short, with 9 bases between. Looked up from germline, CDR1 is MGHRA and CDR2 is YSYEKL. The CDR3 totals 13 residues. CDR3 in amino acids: CASSQRVDYEQYF. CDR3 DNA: TGCGCCAGCAGCCAGAGAGTTGACTACGAGCAGTACTTC.

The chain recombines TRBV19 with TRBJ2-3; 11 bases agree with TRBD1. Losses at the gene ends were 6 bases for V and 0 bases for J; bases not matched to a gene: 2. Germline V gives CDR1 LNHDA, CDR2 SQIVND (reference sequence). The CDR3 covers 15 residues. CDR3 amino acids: CASRDRGQSTDTQYF. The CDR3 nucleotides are TGTGCCAGTAGGGACAGGGGGCAAAGCACAGATACGCAGTATTTT.

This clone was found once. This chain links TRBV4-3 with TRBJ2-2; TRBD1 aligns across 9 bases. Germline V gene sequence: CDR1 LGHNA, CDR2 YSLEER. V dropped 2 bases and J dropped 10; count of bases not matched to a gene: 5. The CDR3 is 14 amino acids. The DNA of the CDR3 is TGCGCCAGCAGCCAACAAGGACAGGGGTTGGAGCTGTTTTTT. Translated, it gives CASSQQGQGLELFF.

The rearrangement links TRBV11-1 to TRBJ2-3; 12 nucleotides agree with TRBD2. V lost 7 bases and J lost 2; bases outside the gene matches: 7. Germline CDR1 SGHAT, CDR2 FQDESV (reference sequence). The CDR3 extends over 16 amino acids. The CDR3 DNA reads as TGTGCCAGCAACCTCGGGACTAGCGGGCACACAGATACGCAGTATTTT. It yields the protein CASNLGTSGHTDTQYF.

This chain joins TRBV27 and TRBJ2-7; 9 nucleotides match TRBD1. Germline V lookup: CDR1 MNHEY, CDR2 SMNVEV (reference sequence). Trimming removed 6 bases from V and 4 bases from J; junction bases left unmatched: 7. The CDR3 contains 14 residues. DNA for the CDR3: TGTGCCAGCAGGGAGGGACAGGGACGTTACGAGCAGTACTTC. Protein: CASREGQGRYEQYF.

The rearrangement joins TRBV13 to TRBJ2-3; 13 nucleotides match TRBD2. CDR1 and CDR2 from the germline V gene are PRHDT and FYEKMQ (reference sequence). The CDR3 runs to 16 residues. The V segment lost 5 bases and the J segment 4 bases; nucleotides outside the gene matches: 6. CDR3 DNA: TGTGCCAGCAGCCGTTCGACTAGCGGGAGGCCAGATACGCAGTATTTT. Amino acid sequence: CASSRSTSGRPDTQYF. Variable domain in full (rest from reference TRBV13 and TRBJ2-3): AAGVIQSPRHLIKEKRETATLKCYPIPRHDTVYWYQQGPGQDPQFLISFYEKMQSDKGSIPDRFSAQQFSDYHSELNMSSLELGDSALYFCASSRSTSGRPDTQYFGPGTRLTVL.

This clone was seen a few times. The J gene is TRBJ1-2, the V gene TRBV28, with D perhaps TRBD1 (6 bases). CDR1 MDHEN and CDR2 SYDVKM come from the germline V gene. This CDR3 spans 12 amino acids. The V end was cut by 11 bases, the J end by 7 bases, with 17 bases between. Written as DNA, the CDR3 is TGTGCCGCAGAGGGGGTGGTTGGTGGCTACACCTTC. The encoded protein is CAAEGVVGGYTF.

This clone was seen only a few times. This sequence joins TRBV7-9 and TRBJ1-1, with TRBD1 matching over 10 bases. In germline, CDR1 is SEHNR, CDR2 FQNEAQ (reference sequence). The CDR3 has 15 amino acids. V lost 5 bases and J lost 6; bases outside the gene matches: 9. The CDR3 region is CASSPRQGAVAEAFF. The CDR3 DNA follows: TGTGCCAGCAGCCCCCGACAGGGGGCAGTTGCTGAAGCTTTCTTT.

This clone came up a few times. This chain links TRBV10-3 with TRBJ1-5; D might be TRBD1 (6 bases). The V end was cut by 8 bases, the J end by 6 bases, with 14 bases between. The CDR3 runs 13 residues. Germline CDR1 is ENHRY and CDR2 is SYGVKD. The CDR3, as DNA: TGTGCCATCGCCACAGGGCCCACTCAGCCCCAGCATTTT. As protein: CAIATGPTQPQHF.

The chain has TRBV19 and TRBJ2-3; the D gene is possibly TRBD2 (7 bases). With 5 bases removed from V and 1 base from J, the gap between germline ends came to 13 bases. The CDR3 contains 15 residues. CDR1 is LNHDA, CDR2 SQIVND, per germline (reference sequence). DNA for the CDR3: TGTGCCAGTAGTCCTGGGGGGGGCCGCACAGATACGCAGTATTTT. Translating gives CASSPGGGRTDTQYF.

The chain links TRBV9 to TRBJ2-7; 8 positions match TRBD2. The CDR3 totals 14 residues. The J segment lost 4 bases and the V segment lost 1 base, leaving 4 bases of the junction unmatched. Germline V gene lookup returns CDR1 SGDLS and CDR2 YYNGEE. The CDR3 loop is CASSVTAGEYEQYF. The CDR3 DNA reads TGTGCCAGCAGCGTAACAGCGGGAGAATACGAGCAGTACTTC.

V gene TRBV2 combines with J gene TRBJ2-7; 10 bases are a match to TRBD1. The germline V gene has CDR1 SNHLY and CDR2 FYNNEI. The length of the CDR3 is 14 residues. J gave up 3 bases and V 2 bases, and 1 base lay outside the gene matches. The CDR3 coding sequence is TGTGCCAGCAGTGAAAGGGACAGGGGCTACGAGCAGTACTTC. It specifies CASSERDRGYEQYF.

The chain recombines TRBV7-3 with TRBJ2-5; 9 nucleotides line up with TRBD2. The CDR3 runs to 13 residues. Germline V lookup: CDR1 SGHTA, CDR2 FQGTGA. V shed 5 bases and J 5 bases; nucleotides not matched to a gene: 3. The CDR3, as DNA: TGTGCCAGCAGCCTAGGACTAGCGGAGACCCAGTACTTC. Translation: CASSLGLAETQYF. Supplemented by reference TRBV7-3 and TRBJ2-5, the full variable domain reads GAGVSQTPSNKVTEKGKYVELRCDPISGHTALYWYRQSLGQGPEFLIYFQGTGAADDSGLPNDRFFAVRPEGSVSTLKIQRTERGDSAVYLCASSLGLAETQYFGPGTRLLVL.